Included here is one T cell receptor beta chain sequence, with context. Its antigen is unknown. At one end, the junction sequence differs from germline, possibly due to a read error. Clones were sequenced by immunoSEQ multiplex PCR, and TCRdb holds only the in-frame ones, with some missing. This table has around 37,000 clones, approximately 82% appearing once. Germline V gives CDR1 SGHTS, CDR2 YDEGEE. This CDR3 spans 18 amino acids. The data stem from a study of glioma-infiltrating T cells after dendritic cell vaccination. At the level of the study: Autologous tumor lysate-pulsed dendritic cell vaccination was given between 2003 and 2012. The study's findings and limits: Only a small number of patients had complete blood and tumor samples.

All glioblastoma patients lacked an isocitrate dehydrogenase mutation. The chain joins TRBV5-8 to TRBJ2-3; 8 bases fit TRBD2. The material was blood, obtained before dendritic cell vaccination. This TCR derives from a human donor with glioblastoma. The CDR3 sequence is CASSLIGGGRPYTYTQYF. CDR3 nucleotides: TGTGCCAGCAGCTTGATCGGGGGGGGCCGTCCTTACACATATACGCAGTATTTT.